Listed below are T cell receptor beta chains from one sample, sequenced in a study of cytomegalovirus exposure and HLA in healthy donors. Assay: immunoSEQ multiplex PCR; the TCRdb copy retains only in-frame clones and omits some. This sample has tens of thousands of clones, with about 93% found just once. Sequencing was performed on PBMCs. The receptor set was obtained from a woman aged 18-29 years in good health and CMV-seropositive. The CDR3 runs from the conserved cysteine through the conserved F or W. Each record gives: J gene, D gene, CDR3 length, V gene, clone size, CDR3 protein, CDR3 DNA. The D gene is left open where the match is weak. A row's size may be missing; if present it is once, few, many or a size class.

TRBJ2-3 - 13 TRBV7-2 - CASRDTGSDTQYF TGTGCCAGCAGAGATACAGGGTCAGATACGCAGTATTTT
TRBJ2-5 TRBD2 14 TRBV6-5 - CASSYGLAEETQYF TGTGCCAGCAGTTACGGACTAGCGGAGGAGACCCAGTACTTC
TRBJ2-4 - 16 TRBV4-1 - CASSQDATGPKNIQYF TGCGCCAGCAGCCAAGACGCGACAGGTCCCAAAAACATTCAGTACTTC
TRBJ2-1 TRBD2 14 TRBV5-1 once CASSLRGGSDEQFF TGCGCCAGCAGCTTGCGGGGGGGCAGTGATGAGCAGTTCTTC
TRBJ1-2 TRBD1 15 TRBV19 - CASSTRGQGANGYTF TGTGCCAGTAGTACCAGAGGACAGGGGGCGAATGGCTACACCTTC
TRBJ2-1 - 13 TRBV19 - CASLQDKGDEQFF TGTGCCAGTTTACAGGACAAGGGCGATGAGCAGTTCTTC
TRBJ2-7 TRBD1 16 TRBV4-2 once CASSQVAGQGAYEQYF TGTGCCAGCAGCCAAGTAGCTGGACAGGGGGCCTACGAGCAGTACTTC
TRBJ2-1 - 14 TRBV4-1 - CASSQVGSEDEQFF TGCGCCAGCAGCCAAGTAGGCTCGGAGGATGAGCAGTTCTTC
TRBJ1-5 TRBD1 18 TRBV28 - CASSLLGTGDLSNQPQHF TGTGCCAGCAGTTTATTAGGGACAGGGGACCTCAGCAATCAGCCCCAGCATTTT
TRBJ2-1 - 12 TRBV2 - CASSADGDGPFF TGTGCCAGCAGTGCTGACGGAGACGGTCCGTTCTTC
TRBJ2-2 TRBD1 13 TRBV13 - CASSSAGGGELFF TGTGCCAGCAGCTCAGCAGGGGGCGGGGAGCTGTTTTTT
TRBJ1-2 - 12 TRBV5-1 - CASSLLQGNSTF TGCGCCAGCAGCTTGTTGCAGGGGAACTCTACCTTC
TRBJ2-1 - 11 TRBV28 - CAIGSYNEQFF TGTGCCATCGGTTCCTACAATGAGCAGTTCTTC
TRBJ2-4 TRBD2 18 TRBV6-1 - CASSETYSGDLAKNIQYF TGTGCCAGCAGTGAGACTTATAGCGGGGATCTAGCCAAAAACATTCAGTACTTC
TRBJ2-7 TRBD1 15 TRBV29-1 - CSVEEAHRGLYEQYF TGCAGCGTTGAAGAAGCTCACAGGGGGCTCTACGAGCAGTACTTC
TRBJ2-5 TRBD2 15 TRBV7-8 - CASRRGESPQETQYF TGTGCCAGCAGACGGGGGGAATCACCACAAGAGACCCAGTACTTC
TRBJ1-2 TRBD1 16 TRBV5-4 - CASSPGQGRANYGYTF TGTGCCAGCAGCCCCGGACAGGGAAGAGCTAACTATGGCTACACCTTC
TRBJ2-3 TRBD2 14 TRBV5-1 - CASRSGVSTDTQYF TGCGCCAGCAGGAGCGGGGTTAGCACAGATACGCAGTATTTT
TRBJ2-2 - 15 TRBV7-2 - CASSSTISLTGELFF TGTGCCAGCAGCTCTACCATTTCTCTGACCGGGGAGCTGTTTTTT
TRBJ1-6 TRBD1 18 TRBV4-2 - CASSQVARQGGLSSPLHF TGTGCCAGCAGCCAAGTGGCGAGACAGGGAGGTTTGAGTTCACCCCTCCACTTT
TRBJ2-1 - 13 TRBV6-6 - CASSHSSRNEQFF TGTGCCAGCAGCCACTCTAGTCGCAATGAGCAGTTCTTC
TRBJ2-3 - 14 TRBV18 once CASSNRRSTDTQYF TGTGCCAGCTCAAATAGAAGAAGTACAGATACGCAGTATTTT